This paragraph covers one T cell receptor beta chain sequence. This clonotype was seen a few times. The antigen it binds to is not known. There are no base qualities to consult, and no much larger clone falls within one base. From the second PCR step on, the TCR alpha and beta chain libraries were amplified in separate reactions. The CMV status of each donor was determined by measuring IFNgamma production from CD4+ T cells after fresh PBMCs had been stimulated overnight with CMV viral lysate. Using Miltenyi beads, CD4 T cells were first positively selected, and CD8 T cells were then positively selected from the CD4-negative fraction. Cells were stained for CD3, CD4, CD8, CD45RA, CD27 and a live/dead dye and were sorted on a BD Aria II into four subsets based on CD45RA and CD27. Blood was obtained from a few healthy volunteers, and the blood from each volunteer was fractionated into CD4 and CD8 T cells and subsequently into four differentiation subsets. Roughly 0.13 L of peripheral blood was collected from each donor, and PBMC were isolated by Ficoll-Paque PLUS density-gradient centrifugation. After sorting, cells were lysed in RLT buffer, RNA was extracted using a Qiagen RNeasy kit, and the extracted RNA was stored at -80 degrees C.

CDR1 and CDR2 were assigned from the germline V gene as SGHTA and FQGTGA. From cysteine to phenylalanine, the CDR3 is 15 amino acids long. Only the CDR3 DNA is retained, 45 bases long and in frame from the first base. The junction shows trimming of 5 bases on V and 6 bases on J, and the gene matches do not reach 7 bases of it. This specimen belongs to a study of naive and memory T cell subsets (dated by TCRdb to 2016 to 2017). About the investigation overall: An open-source, UMI-based TCR alpha and beta sequencing pipeline was applied to sorted naive and memory peripheral blood T cell subsets. The results of the functional CMV T cell responses matched the IgG serology results in every case. RNA was DNase-treated and reverse transcribed with TCR constant-region primers, mostly using SuperScript III.

Preparation of the library involved UMI-ligation and nested PCR. To cover both TRBC1 and TRBC2, the beta constant-region primer consisted of an equimolar mix of two oligonucleotides. Four rounds of PCR, combining the SP2 primer with nested alpha and beta constant-region primers, were used to amplify the ligated cDNA. A single-stranded oligonucleotide carrying the SP2 primer and a 12-nucleotide UMI was ligated to the 3' end of the cDNA by T4 RNA ligase 1. Incubation of the ligation reaction lasted about 19-24 hours at 16 degrees C. PCR2 was usually performed as a SYBR Green qPCR and halted at a preset threshold so that over-amplification would not occur. Every purification after the first one was done using Agencourt AMPure XP magnetic beads. Library quantification was done by Qubit, followed by a TapeStation check on which the main peak was expected at around 650 bp. The pooled libraries were sequenced on an Illumina MiSeq using v2 2x251 paired-end kits, which usually yielded roughly 0.85-2.2 million reads per sample. Each sample's library went into the pool at around 4 nM, and roughly 5-7.5% PhiX was added to help with cluster recognition. The paper's processing steps were these. Decombinator assigned V and J genes to Demultiplexor-processed FASTQ reads by tag matching, allowing a single base-pair mismatch. Collapsinator relied on UMIs to fix sequencing errors as well as frequency errors caused by PCR heterogeneity. CDR3Translator translated TCRs and extracted CDR3s from the conserved cysteine to the FGXG phenylalanine, flagging non-productive sequences. Gini, Shannon entropy and inverse Simpson indices were calculated on repertoires subsampled to equal numbers of UMI-defined TCRs. Power-law fits to clonotype abundance distributions were performed by maximum likelihood within the linear range. On one naive CD8 sample, the pipeline and MIGEC gave similar UMI counts, unique TCR numbers and clonal distributions. In one analysis, naive TCRs also found in any memory subset of the same donor were removed from the naive repertoire. A set of 7,322 CMV-associated CDR3 sequences, compiled from VDJdb and a published dataset, was used to search the repertoires. TCRdb reworked the public reads: Q25 trimming with fastp, MiXCR clone assembly, productive beta chains retained. Rows with a matching CDR3 protein are joined into one entry that keeps the most common DNA and genes. TCRdb, rather than the study authors, made the V and J calls. In this sample the table shows around 140,000 distinct CDR3 sequences, 22% of which occur a single time. Around 0.097% of the sample lies in the top ten.

Study-wide conclusions, independent of this receptor: In both CD4 and CD8 cells, the Gini index increased while Shannon and inverse Simpson diversity decreased from naive through CM, EM and EMRA. RNA-based TCR counts may be influenced by expression changes linked to T cell activation and differentiation. The abundance of TCRs followed a power law with an exponent that differed between naive and memory subsets yet stayed consistent across the three individuals. A few larger clonotypes were present in naive repertoires, particularly the CD8 repertoires, and these clonotypes were possibly memory cells re-expressing CD45RA. The repertoire findings for the naive and memory subsets could not be validated against a ground truth, as none was available. After error correction, only a single occurrence was seen for over 95% of naive TCR sequences, so much steeper abundance distributions were produced than in memory subsets. A clonotype was defined as a single alpha or beta chain sequence rather than as a paired alpha/beta receptor.

This clonotype was obtained from a human donor in good health. Sequenced material: naive CD4+ T cells from blood. Reading the label with the study, this specimen's cell subset or site is: naive T cells, CD45RA high CD27+. This chain joins TRBV7-3 to TRBJ1-6; TRBD1 matches 7 bases in the middle. The DNA sequence is TGTGCCAGCAGCCCTCAAGGGACAGCTAATTCACCCCTCCACTTT. This encodes CASSPQGTANSPLHF.